These 21 T cell receptor beta chains share one sample of origin, sequenced in a study of T cell responses to AZD1222 COVID-19 vaccine (dated by TCRdb to about 2021). The sample's time point label is to be understood as: baseline before first vaccination. Library preparation employed the immunoSEQ multiplex PCR assay. TCRdb took over this immuneACCESS table, retaining in-frame rearrangements with V and J assigned. Such tables are incomplete; in checked studies, under half of the missing clones stem from an unresolved V gene, and the remainder is unexplained. The sample profile shows roughly 100,000 clones; roughly 90% of them were found once. The ten largest clones take up 2.5% of the sample. This material consisted of peripheral blood, taken on day 0 of AZD1222 vaccination. These receptor sequences come from an adult in good health.

This chain uses TRBV19 with TRBJ1-1, with 7 nucleotides matching TRBD1. The trim removed 6 bases at V and 11 bases at J, leaving 6 bases unmatched. CDR1 and CDR2 from the germline V gene are LNHDA and SQIVND (reference sequence). The CDR3 covers 11 residues. CDR3 bases: TGTGCCAGTAGCGAAGGGGACAGTGCTTTCTTT. It yields the protein CASSEGDSAFF.

This chain links TRBV7-9 with TRBJ2-7, with a tentative D call TRBD2 (6 bases). V shed 3 bases and J shed 4 bases, with 10 bases lying between them. CDR1 is SEHNR, CDR2 FQNEAQ, per germline (reference sequence). CDR3 length: 13 amino acids. The CDR3 reads CASSFGGTYEQYF. CDR3 DNA sequence: TGTGCCAGCAGCTTCGGGGGAACATACGAGCAGTACTTC.

This chain connects TRBV7-9 to TRBJ2-2; D gene ambiguous. The CDR3 runs 14 residues. In germline, CDR1 is SEHNR, CDR2 FQNEAQ (reference sequence). V lost 7 bases, J lost 2 bases, and 11 bases lay in between. The CDR3 loop is CASTQRANTGELFF. CDR3 DNA: TGTGCCAGCACCCAACGGGCCAACACCGGGGAGCTGTTTTTT.

This rearrangement joins TRBV28 to TRBJ1-6; a possible D gene is TRBD1 (5 bases). V shed 3 bases and J shed 7 bases, with 10 bases lying between them. The CDR3 is 14 amino acids. CDR1 and CDR2 (germline): MDHEN, SYDVKM. The CDR3 spells CASSLTDANSPLHF. CDR3 DNA: TGTGCCAGCAGTTTGACAGATGCCAATTCACCCCTCCACTTT.

A word on this clone: The sample holds other DNA sequences that translate to the same CDR3. The chain uses TRBV3-1 (or the pseudogene TRBV3-2) and TRBJ2-2; D possibly uses TRBD1 or TRBD2 (5 bases each). The CDR3 extends over 14 amino acids. Germline CDR1 LGHDT, CDR2 YNNKEL (reference sequence). The V end was cut by 8 bases, the J end by 3 bases, with 13 bases between. CDR3 sequence (DNA): TGTGCCAGCCTCGGGGCCCGGGACACCGGGGAGCTGTTTTTT. It codes for CASLGARDTGELFF.

The chain employs TRBV27 and TRBJ2-1, with TRBD1 as a possible D gene (6 bases). This CDR3 comprises 15 residues. V lost 0 bases and J 5 bases, leaving 11 bases between the germline ends. The germline gives CDR1 MNHEY, CDR2 SMNVEV (reference sequence). This CDR3 reads CASSLSRGQHNEQFF. The CDR3 DNA reads TGTGCCAGCAGTTTATCCAGGGGCCAGCACAATGAGCAGTTCTTC.

The gene calls are TRBV5-6 and TRBJ2-1, with a possible D match to TRBD1 (6 bases). This CDR3 is 14 amino acids long. Germline values: CDR1 SGHDT, CDR2 YYEEEE. V was cut by 4 bases and J by 6 bases, with 14 bases left in between. The CDR3, as DNA: TGTGCCAGCAGCCTTCGACAGGTAGGCAATGAGCAGTTCTTC. Amino acids: CASSLRQVGNEQFF.

V and J are TRBV20-1 and TRBJ1-3; tentatively, D is TRBD1 (5 bases). The CDR3 totals 15 residues. The V end was cut by 3 bases, the J end by 1 base, with 13 bases between. Germline assignment: CDR1 DFQATT and CDR2 SNEGSKA (reference sequence). CDR3 region: CSASHIGGSGNTIYF. The CDR3 DNA reads TGCAGTGCTAGTCATATCGGGGGATCTGGAAACACCATATATTTT.

This sequence joins TRBV6-5 and TRBJ2-7; D unclear. The CDR3 runs 11 residues. Germline CDR1 reads MNHEY; CDR2 reads SVGAGI. Trimming took off 4 bases at V and 4 bases at J, with 5 bases between the two ends. The CDR3 nucleotides are TGTGCCAGCAGTTCATTATACGAGCAGTACTTC. It translates to CASSSLYEQYF.

The chain combines TRBV27 with TRBJ2-1, with 7 bases identical to TRBD2. The V segment lost 4 bases and the J segment 4 bases; nucleotides outside the gene matches: 7. Germline CDR1 and CDR2: MNHEY and SMNVEV (reference sequence). CDR3 length: 15 amino acids. CDR3 sequence reads: CASSWSAGAYNEQFF. The CDR3 DNA sequence: TGTGCCAGCAGTTGGAGTGCGGGAGCGTACAATGAGCAGTTCTTC.

This chain uses TRBV19 with TRBJ2-1; 8 bases agree with TRBD2. The V gene end was trimmed by 2 bases and the J gene end by 4 bases; junction bases not matched to a gene: 4. The length of the CDR3 is 15 residues. Per germline, CDR1 LNHDA and CDR2 SQIVND (reference sequence). The CDR3: CASSISGGEYNEQFF. CDR3 DNA sequence: TGTGCCAGTAGTATATCGGGGGGGGAATACAATGAGCAGTTCTTC.

The chain carries TRBV3-1 (or the pseudogene TRBV3-2) and TRBJ1-1, with D hard to call. CDR1 and CDR2 from the germline V gene are LGHDT and YNNKEL (reference sequence). The CDR3 extends over 13 amino acids. V dropped 11 bases and J dropped 0 bases, with 13 bases sitting between them. Here the CDR3 DNA reads TGTGCCTCAAGCCCTCGGGTGAACACTGAAGCTTTCTTT. This gives the protein CASSPRVNTEAFF.

The rearrangement joins TRBV3-1 (or the pseudogene TRBV3-2) to TRBJ2-1; a possible D gene is TRBD1 (5 bases). V was shortened by 1 base and J by 5 bases, with 18 bases between the two germline ends. The CDR3 has 17 amino acids. Germline V gene sequence: CDR1 LGHDT, CDR2 YNNKEL (reference sequence). CDR3 loop: CASSQGRGMGRHNEQFF. In DNA form, the CDR3 reads TGTGCCAGCAGCCAAGGCCGAGGAATGGGGCGGCACAATGAGCAGTTCTTC.

V and J are TRBV6-2 or TRBV6-3 and TRBJ1-2; no clear D. This CDR3 is 15 amino acids long. In germline, CDR1 is MNHEY, CDR2 SVGEGT. V was trimmed by 2 bases and J by 3 bases, leaving 13 bases between them. CDR3 region: CASSYVLVGYYGYTF. CDR3 sequence (DNA): TGTGCCAGCAGTTACGTCCTGGTAGGATACTATGGCTACACCTTC.

The chain is built from TRBV29-1 and TRBJ1-4; D might be TRBD1 (6 bases). Germline values: CDR1 SQVTM, CDR2 ANQGSEA. The germline V and J ends were trimmed by 7 bases and 8 bases, with 17 bases remaining between them. The CDR3 spans 13 residues. The CDR3 spells CSGGAGAGEKLFF. The CDR3 nucleotides are TGCAGCGGGGGTGCAGGGGCAGGGGAAAAACTGTTTTTT.

The rearrangement links TRBV9 to TRBJ1-4, with 7 bases matching TRBD1. The CDR3 runs to 14 residues. Germline V lookup: CDR1 SGDLS, CDR2 YYNGEE. V lost 0 bases to trimming and J lost 8 bases; unmatched junction nucleotides: 4. This chain's CDR3 is CASSVDRGGEKLFF. The CDR3 DNA is TGTGCCAGCAGCGTAGACAGGGGCGGCGAAAAACTGTTTTTT.

The chain links TRBV27 to TRBJ1-5, with D perhaps matching TRBD1 (6 bases). This CDR3 region has 15 residues. CDR1 and CDR2 from the germline V gene are MNHEY and SMNVEV (reference sequence). Trimming left V 5 bases short and J 4 bases short, with 15 bases between. The CDR3 nucleotides are TGTGCCAGCAGTAAAAGGGGGGGTGAGAATCAGCCCCAGCATTTT. It is translated as CASSKRGGENQPQHF.

This sequence joins TRBV27 and TRBJ2-7; no reliable D call. CDR3 size: 13 residues. The V end was cut by 5 bases, the J end by 0 bases, with 8 bases between. Germline loops: CDR1 MNHEY, CDR2 SMNVEV (reference sequence). CDR3 sequence: CASSLPGSYEQYF. The CDR3 region has the DNA TGTGCCAGCAGTCTCCCGGGCTCCTACGAGCAGTACTTC.

The chain uses TRBV5-4 and TRBJ2-1; TRBD1 matches at 10 bases. CDR1 and CDR2 (germline): SGHNT, YYREEE (reference sequence). The CDR3 consists of 15 residues. Trimming took 4 bases from V and 2 from J; bases not matched to a gene: 3. The CDR3 protein is CASSLGQGTYNEQFF. In DNA form, the CDR3 reads TGTGCCAGCAGCCTGGGACAGGGGACCTACAATGAGCAGTTCTTC.

The chain couples TRBV4-3 to TRBJ1-4; possibly TRBD1 for D (5 bases). The CDR3 covers 15 residues. Trimming took 4 bases from V and 6 from J, leaving 15 bases between them. CDR1 and CDR2 (germline): LGHNA, YSLEER. CDR3 DNA: TGCGCCAGCAGCCGCGAAACAGGTGCCTATGAAAAACTGTTTTTT. Amino acid sequence: CASSRETGAYEKLFF.

The chain has TRBV13 and TRBJ2-3; possibly TRBD1 or TRBD2 for D (6 bases each). This CDR3 has 16 residues. V shed 5 bases and J shed 5 bases, with 20 bases lying between them. Germline CDR1 PRHDT, CDR2 FYEKMQ (reference sequence). The CDR3 DNA reads TGTGCCAGCAGCCACATAGGGGGGAGGCTGGGAGATACGCAGTATTTT. The encoded protein is CASSHIGGRLGDTQYF. The whole variable domain, remainder taken from reference TRBV13 and TRBJ2-3, is AAGVIQSPRHLIKEKRETATLKCYPIPRHDTVYWYQQGPGQDPQFLISFYEKMQSDKGSIPDRFSAQQFSDYHSELNMSSLELGDSALYFCASSHIGGRLGDTQYFGPGTRLTVL.